A single sample is the source of the 32 T cell receptor beta chains below, sequenced in a study of Ad26.COV2.S vaccination and SARS-CoV-2 variants. This sample's treatment: 19 received Ad26.COV2.S at low or high dose, single or two shots; about 5 received placebo; per-sample allocation not given. After the first vaccine or placebo injection, samples were drawn on day 63. Assay: immunoSEQ multiplex PCR; the TCRdb copy retains only in-frame clones and omits some. The data hold some 520,000 clones, with 87% observed a single time. The sample was peripheral blood, taken in a trial of Ad26.COV2.S vaccine versus placebo. The receptor source for this set is a person aged 18-65 years who received the Ad26.COV2.S COVID-19 vaccine or a placebo.

The CDR3 bases are TGTGCCACCAGCAGAGATAGCTTGGGGGGCAATCAGCCCCAGCATTTT. Encoded protein: CATSRDSLGGNQPQHF. The chain combines TRBV15 with TRBJ1-5; perhaps TRBD1 as D (5 bases). V was pared by 0 bases and J by 2 bases, with 11 bases between. CDR3 length: 16 residues. Germline V lookup: CDR1 LNHNV, CDR2 YYDKDF (reference sequence). Filled out from reference TRBV15 and TRBJ1-5, the complete variable domain reads DAMVIQNPRYQVTQFGKPVTLSCSQTLNHNVMYWYQQKSSQAPKLLFHYYDKDFNNEADTPDNFQSRRPNTSFCFLDIRSPGLGDTAMYLCATSRDSLGGNQPQHFGDGTRLSIL.

This chain connects TRBV11-2 to TRBJ2-2; unclear D gene. V was cut by 0 bases and J by 3 bases, with 2 bases left in between. Per germline, CDR1 SGHAT and CDR2 FQNNGV. The CDR3 is 13 amino acids. Here the CDR3 DNA reads TGTGCCAGCAGCTTAGAGGACACCGGGGAGCTGTTTTTT. It specifies CASSLEDTGELFF.

CDR3: CASSGLIANEKLFF. CDR3 DNA: TGTGCCAGCAGCGGACTCATAGCGAATGAAAAACTGTTTTTT. V and J are TRBV9 and TRBJ1-4; no reliable D call. Germline lookup yields CDR1 SGDLS and CDR2 YYNGEE. This CDR3 contains 14 residues. V lost 3 bases, J lost 5 bases, and 11 bases lay in between.

V usage is TRBV28 and J usage is TRBJ1-4; 7 bases map to TRBD1. Germline values: CDR1 MDHEN, CDR2 SYDVKM. The CDR3 loop spans 14 amino acids. V dropped 6 bases and J dropped 5; count of bases not matched to a gene: 6. This chain's CDR3 is CASSPTGFNEKLFF. The DNA for the CDR3 is TGTGCCAGCAGCCCGACAGGGTTCAATGAAAAACTGTTTTTT.

The rearrangement joins TRBV3-1 (or the pseudogene TRBV3-2) to TRBJ1-1; D not resolved. The V end was cut by 1 base, the J end by 4 bases, with 10 bases between. Germline V CDR1 and CDR2: LGHDT, YNNKEL (reference sequence). The CDR3 is 14 residues long. The DNA of the CDR3 is TGTGCCAGCAGCCAAGGGCTATCGGGCACTGAAGCTTTCTTT. The encoded protein is CASSQGLSGTEAFF.

This clone was counted a single time. This rearrangement joins TRBV5-4 to TRBJ2-5; weak D call: TRBD1 (5 bases). The germline V gene has CDR1 SGHNT and CDR2 YYREEE (reference sequence). This CDR3 comprises 14 residues. Trimming cost V 0 bases and J 1 base, with 7 bases left between them. The CDR3 here is CASSLGQIQETQYF. The CDR3 region has the DNA TGTGCCAGCAGCTTGGGACAGATCCAAGAGACCCAGTACTTC.

The chain joins TRBV30 to TRBJ1-6; D is unclear. Trimming took 0 bases from V and 10 from J, leaving 13 bases between them. This CDR3 contains 14 residues. The germline CDR1 and CDR2 sequences are GTSNPN and SVGIG (reference sequence). CDR3 residues: CAWSVLPTGSPLHF. The CDR3 DNA sequence: TGTGCCTGGAGTGTACTTCCAACGGGGTCACCCCTCCACTTT.

The genes are TRBV4-3 and TRBJ2-1; 7 bases are shared with TRBD1. From germline, CDR1 is LGHNA and CDR2 YSLEER. J gave up 4 bases and V 2 bases, and 11 bases lay outside the gene matches. This CDR3 has 17 amino acids. CDR3 amino acids: CASSQYRLGDSYNEQFF. The CDR3 DNA reads TGCGCCAGCAGCCAATATCGGTTGGGGGACAGTTACAATGAGCAGTTCTTC.

The chain couples TRBV7-9 to TRBJ2-7; D tentatively reads TRBD1 or TRBD2 (5 bases each). V was pared by 8 bases and J by 2 bases, with 10 bases between. CDR3 length: 12 residues. Germline CDR1 and CDR2: SEHNR and FQNEAQ (reference sequence). CDR3 sequence: CASGRGPYEQYF. The DNA of the CDR3 is TGTGCCAGCGGCCGGGGCCCCTACGAGCAGTACTTC.

This sequence joins TRBV6-2 or TRBV6-3 and TRBJ2-7, with 11 positions matching TRBD2. The V gene end was trimmed by 5 bases and the J gene end by 3 bases; junction bases not matched to a gene: 6. The CDR3 length is 15 residues. The V gene's germline CDR1 is MNHEY and CDR2 SVGEGT. CDR3 DNA: TGTGCCAGCAGTCCGACTAGCGGGATTATCTACGAGCAGTACTTC. Encoded protein: CASSPTSGIIYEQYF.

This rearrangement joins TRBV23-1 to TRBJ2-7, with 8 bases aligning to TRBD1. TRBV23-1 is identified as an open reading frame with a role that is uncertain. The CDR3 runs 15 residues. With V trimmed by 6 bases and J by 3 bases, 10 bases remained unmatched. This CDR3 reads CASSPRGRCFYEQYF. The CDR3 nucleotides read TGCGCCAGCAGCCCCAGGGGGCGATGCTTCTACGAGCAGTACTTC.

The chain joins TRBV7-6 to TRBJ1-1, with 7 nucleotides matching TRBD1. CDR3 size: 16 residues. V was pared by 4 bases and J by 2 bases, with 10 bases of the junction left unmatched. CDR1 SGHVS and CDR2 FNYEAQ come from the germline V gene. For the CDR3, the DNA is TGTGCCAGCAGCTCTAAGGGGGACAGAGCTAACACTGAAGCTTTCTTT. Residues: CASSSKGDRANTEAFF.

The CDR3 sequence: CASSYEGTSNQPQHF. CDR3 nucleotides: TGTGCCAGCAGTTACGAGGGAACTTCCAATCAGCCCCAGCATTTT. The chain links TRBV6-2 or TRBV6-3 to TRBJ1-5; the D is unclear. This CDR3 is 15 amino acids long. Germline CDR1 MNHEY, CDR2 SVGEGT. V shed 2 bases and J shed 3 bases, with 11 bases lying between them.

The chain is built from TRBV7-2 and TRBJ1-3; D not resolved. Germline V gives CDR1 SGHTA, CDR2 FQGNSA. This CDR3 is built from 16 residues. Trimming removed 0 bases from V and 3 bases from J, with 12 bases in between. The CDR3 is CASSLARLPGGNTIYF. The CDR3 DNA reads TGTGCCAGCAGCTTAGCCAGGCTGCCTGGTGGAAACACCATATATTTT.

This clone was observed a handful of times. The chain combines TRBV19 with TRBJ1-5; D unclear. The CDR3 runs 13 residues. V was trimmed by 4 bases and J by 4 bases, leaving 8 bases between them. CDR1 and CDR2 from the germline V gene are LNHDA and SQIVND (reference sequence). The CDR3 spells CASSSTGNQPQHF. The CDR3 DNA is TGTGCCAGTAGTAGCACGGGGAATCAGCCCCAGCATTTT.

V usage is TRBV4-1 and J usage is TRBJ1-1; D not certain. The CDR3 has 14 residues. Trimming cost V 1 base and J 1 base, with 7 bases left between them. Germline V lookup: CDR1 MGHRA, CDR2 YSYEKL. The CDR3 protein is CASSQGGPNTEAFF. DNA for the CDR3: TGCGCCAGCAGCCAAGGTGGACCGAACACTGAAGCTTTCTTT.

The chain uses TRBV19 and TRBJ1-1; perhaps TRBD1 as D (6 bases). The germline CDR1 and CDR2 sequences are LNHDA and SQIVND (reference sequence). This CDR3 is 13 amino acids long. Between the trimmed V and J ends, which lost 4 bases and 3 bases, there was a span of 9 bases. CDR3 loop: CASSSQGYTEAFF. In DNA, the CDR3 is TGTGCCAGTAGTAGTCAGGGGTACACTGAAGCTTTCTTT.

The J gene is TRBJ1-1, the V gene TRBV29-1; 8 bases are shared with TRBD1. Germline-derived CDR1 and CDR2 are SQVTM and ANQGSEA. With V trimmed by 4 bases and J by 1 base, 17 bases remained unmatched. This CDR3 has 18 residues. The chain's CDR3 is CSVGFRGQGASPNTEAFF. In DNA form, the CDR3 reads TGCAGCGTTGGGTTTCGGGGGCAGGGGGCGAGTCCGAACACTGAAGCTTTCTTT.

Regarding this clone: The same CDR3 arises from other DNA sequences in this sample as well. This chain connects TRBV5-6 to TRBJ2-7; no clear D gene. Germline CDR1 and CDR2: SGHDT and YYEEEE. This CDR3 comprises 12 residues. Trimming shortened V by 1 base and J by 0 bases, and 2 bases separated the two germline ends. CDR3 nucleotide sequence: TGTGCCAGCAGCTTGCGCTCCTACGAGCAGTACTTC. Translation: CASSLRSYEQYF.

The V and J genes are TRBV19 and TRBJ1-5, with 9 bases lining up with TRBD1. The ends lost 5 bases at V and 7 bases at J; junction bases unmatched: 3. Germline CDR1 LNHDA, CDR2 SQIVND (reference sequence). CDR3 size: 13 residues. The CDR3 spells CASSGTGQQPQHF. Written as DNA, the CDR3 is TGTGCCAGTAGTGGGACAGGGCAACAGCCCCAGCATTTT.

This chain links TRBV27 with TRBJ2-1, with 10 bases that match TRBD1. Germline CDR1 and CDR2: MNHEY and SMNVEV (reference sequence). V dropped 8 bases and J dropped 10; count of bases not matched to a gene: 8. The CDR3 runs 13 residues. The DNA of the CDR3 is TGTGCCAGCCGGGACAGGGGTCCCCTGGAGCAGTTCTTC. Amino acids: CASRDRGPLEQFF.

The chain couples TRBV19 to TRBJ2-7; weak D call: TRBD1 (5 bases). In germline, CDR1 is LNHDA, CDR2 SQIVND (reference sequence). The CDR3 extends over 16 amino acids. The V end was cut by 3 bases, the J end by 5 bases, with 20 bases between. The CDR3 DNA sequence: TGTGCCAGTAGTATTCTCCAGACAGCCCGAGAGAACGAGCAGTACTTC. This sequence encodes CASSILQTARENEQYF. Filled out from reference TRBV19 and TRBJ2-7, the complete variable domain reads DGGITQSPKYLFRKEGQNVTLSCEQNLNHDAMYWYRQDPGQGLRLIYYSQIVNDFQKGDIAEGYSVSREKKESFPLTVTSAQKNPTAFYLCASSILQTARENEQYFGPGTRLTVT.

The V gene is TRBV4-2, the J gene TRBJ2-1; 15 positions match TRBD2. The CDR3 has 21 amino acids. CDR1 is LGHNA, CDR2 YNFKEQ, per germline. J gave up 1 base and V 0 bases, and 10 bases lay outside the gene matches. The CDR3 DNA is TGTGCCAGCAGCCAAGACACCGGGACTAGCGGGAGGCTGGTTTCCTACAATGAGCAGTTCTTC. Amino acid sequence: CASSQDTGTSGRLVSYNEQFF.

Turning to this clone: A read error may account for a junction end that differs from germline. The chain joins TRBV6-1 to TRBJ2-1; TRBD2 is a possible D gene (6 bases). The CDR3 is 14 amino acids. In germline, CDR1 is MNHNS, CDR2 SASEGT. In DNA, the CDR3 is TGTGCCAGCAGTGAATCCCCGGGACTCCAAGGTCTGATCTTC. As protein: CASSESPGLQGLIF.

The genes are TRBV7-2 and TRBJ1-5; 8 bases map to TRBD1. This CDR3 region has 14 residues. V dropped 5 bases and J dropped 7; count of bases not matched to a gene: 7. The germline V gene encodes CDR1 SGHTA and CDR2 FQGNSA. The CDR3 DNA is TGTGCCAGCAGCCCCGACAGGGGATTCCAGCCCCAGCATTTT. Translating gives CASSPDRGFQPQHF.

V is TRBV15 and J is TRBJ1-3; no firm D call. The CDR3 has 14 residues. V lost 0 bases to trimming and J lost 9 bases, with 12 bases between them. Germline V CDR1 and CDR2: LNHNV, YYDKDF (reference sequence). The CDR3 DNA is TGTGCCACCAGCAGAGAGGGTCGCGGTGGCACCATATATTTT. Translating it yields CATSREGRGGTIYF.

This chain joins TRBV2 and TRBJ2-1; D uncertain. The length of the CDR3 is 12 residues. The V end lost 7 bases, the J end lost 7 bases, and 11 bases lay between the germline ends. Germline loops: CDR1 SNHLY, CDR2 FYNNEI. CDR3 coding DNA: TGTGCCAGCACCCTGTTTGTAAATGAGCAGTTCTTC. Its protein product is CASTLFVNEQFF.

This clone was seen only once. This chain joins TRBV11-2 and TRBJ1-1; 10 bases are a match to TRBD1. The germline V gene has CDR1 SGHAT and CDR2 FQNNGV. V shed 5 bases, J shed 11 bases, and the junction held 5 bases outside the gene matches. The CDR3 runs to 12 residues. The CDR3 region has the DNA TGTGCCAGCAGCCTCGGGACAGGGGACGCTTTCTTT. Its protein is CASSLGTGDAFF.

V gene TRBV10-2 combines with J gene TRBJ2-7, with 9 bases aligning to TRBD2. Germline V gene lookup returns CDR1 WSHSY and CDR2 SAAADI. Losses at the gene ends were 5 bases for V and 4 bases for J; bases not matched to a gene: 6. The CDR3 is 14 amino acids. The CDR3 is CASSSLAGVYEQYF. As DNA, the CDR3 is TGCGCCAGCAGTTCATTAGCGGGAGTATACGAGCAGTACTTC.

The genes are TRBV15 and TRBJ2-1; 16 positions match TRBD2. V shed 5 bases, J shed 4 bases, and the junction held 2 bases outside the gene matches. This CDR3 has 16 residues. The V gene's germline CDR1 is LNHNV and CDR2 YYDKDF (reference sequence). The CDR3: CATSGGLAGGYNEQFF. The DNA for the CDR3 is TGTGCCACCAGCGGGGGACTAGCGGGAGGGTACAATGAGCAGTTCTTC.

This chain uses TRBV4-1 with TRBJ2-1; perhaps TRBD2 as D (6 bases). CDR3 length: 20 amino acids. CDR1 is MGHRA, CDR2 YSYEKL, per germline. V dropped 4 bases and J dropped 8 bases, with 33 bases sitting between them. CDR3 protein: CASSREEGIKDQPIMDEQFF. CDR3 nucleotide sequence: TGCGCCAGCAGCCGCGAGGAGGGTATAAAGGACCAACCGATTATGGATGAGCAGTTCTTC.

The table lists this clone with a few counts. The rearrangement joins TRBV30 to TRBJ1-2, with D possibly matching TRBD1 (6 bases). The V gene's germline CDR1 is GTSNPN and CDR2 SVGIG (reference sequence). The CDR3 runs to 12 residues. The V end was cut by 2 bases, the J end by 4 bases, with 8 bases between. The CDR3 sequence: CAWSKQGYGYTF. In DNA form, the CDR3 reads TGTGCCTGGAGTAAACAGGGCTATGGCTACACCTTC.